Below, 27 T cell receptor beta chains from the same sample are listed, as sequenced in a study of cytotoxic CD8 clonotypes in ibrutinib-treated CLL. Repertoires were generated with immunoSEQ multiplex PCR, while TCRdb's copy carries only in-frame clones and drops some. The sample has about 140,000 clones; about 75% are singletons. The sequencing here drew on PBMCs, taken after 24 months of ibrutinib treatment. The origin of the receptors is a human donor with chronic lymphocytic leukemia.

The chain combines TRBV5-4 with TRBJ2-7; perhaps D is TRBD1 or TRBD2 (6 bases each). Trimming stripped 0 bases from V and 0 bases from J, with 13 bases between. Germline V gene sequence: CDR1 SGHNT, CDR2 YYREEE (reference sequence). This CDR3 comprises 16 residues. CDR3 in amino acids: CASSLGGRDDSYEQYF. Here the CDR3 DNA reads TGTGCCAGCAGCTTGGGGGGGCGGGACGACTCCTACGAGCAGTACTTC.

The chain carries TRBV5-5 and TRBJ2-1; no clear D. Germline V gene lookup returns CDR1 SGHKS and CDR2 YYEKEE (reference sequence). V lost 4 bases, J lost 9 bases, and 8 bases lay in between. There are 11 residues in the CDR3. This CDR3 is CASSPRAEQFF. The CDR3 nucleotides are TGTGCCAGCAGCCCCCGGGCTGAGCAGTTCTTC.

CDR3 nucleotide sequence: TGTGCCAGCCCCCGACAGGGGTGTTTTGTCGGGGAGCTGTTTTTT. Translated, it gives CASPRQGCFVGELFF. The V and J genes are TRBV27 and TRBJ2-2; 8 bases are shared with TRBD1. This CDR3 spans 15 amino acids. J lost 7 bases, V lost 8 bases, and 12 bases had no gene match. Germline V gene lookup returns CDR1 MNHEY and CDR2 SMNVEV (reference sequence).

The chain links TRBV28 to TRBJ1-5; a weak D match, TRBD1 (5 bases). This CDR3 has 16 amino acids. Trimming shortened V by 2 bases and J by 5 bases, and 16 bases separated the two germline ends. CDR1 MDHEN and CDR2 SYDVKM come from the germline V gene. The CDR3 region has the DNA TGTGCCAGCAGTTTAAGTTGGTTGGGGCTCCATCAGCCCCAGCATTTT. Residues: CASSLSWLGLHQPQHF. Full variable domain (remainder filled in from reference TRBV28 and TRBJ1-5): DVKVTQSSRYLVKRTGEKVFLECVQDMDHENMFWYRQDPGLGLRLIYFSYDVKMKEKGDIPEGYSVSREKKERFSLILESASTNQTSMYLCASSLSWLGLHQPQHFGDGTRLSIL.

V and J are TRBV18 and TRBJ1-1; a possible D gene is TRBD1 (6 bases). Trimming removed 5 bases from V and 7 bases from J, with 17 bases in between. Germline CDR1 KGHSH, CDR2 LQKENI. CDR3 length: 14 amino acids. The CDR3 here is CASSAATGTNEAFF. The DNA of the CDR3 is TGTGCCAGCTCAGCAGCCACAGGGACAAATGAAGCTTTCTTT.

CDR3 sequence reads: CASSQGGVNYGYTF. DNA for the CDR3: TGCGCCAGCAGCCAAGGCGGCGTTAACTATGGCTACACCTTC. The V and J genes are TRBV4-3 and TRBJ1-2; no clear D gene. Between the trimmed V and J ends, which lost 1 base and 1 base, there was a span of 7 bases. CDR1 LGHNA and CDR2 YSLEER come from the germline V gene. The length of the CDR3 is 14 residues.

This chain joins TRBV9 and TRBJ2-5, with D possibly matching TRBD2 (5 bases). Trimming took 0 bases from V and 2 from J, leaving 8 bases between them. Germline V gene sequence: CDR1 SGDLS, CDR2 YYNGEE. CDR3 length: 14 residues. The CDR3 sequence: CASSVGGGQETQYF. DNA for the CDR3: TGTGCCAGCAGCGTAGGTGGAGGACAAGAGACCCAGTACTTC.

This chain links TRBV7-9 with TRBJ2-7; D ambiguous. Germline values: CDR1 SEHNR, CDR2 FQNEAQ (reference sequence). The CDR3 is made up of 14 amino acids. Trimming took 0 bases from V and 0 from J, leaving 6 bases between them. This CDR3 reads CASSLASPSYEQYF. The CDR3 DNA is TGTGCCAGCAGCTTAGCGAGTCCCTCCTACGAGCAGTACTTC.

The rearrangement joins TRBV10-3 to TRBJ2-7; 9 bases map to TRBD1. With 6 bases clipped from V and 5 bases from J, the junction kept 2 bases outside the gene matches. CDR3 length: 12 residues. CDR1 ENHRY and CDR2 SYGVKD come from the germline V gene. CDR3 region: CAISRTGDEQYF. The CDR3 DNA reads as TGTGCCATCAGCCGGACAGGGGACGAGCAGTACTTC.

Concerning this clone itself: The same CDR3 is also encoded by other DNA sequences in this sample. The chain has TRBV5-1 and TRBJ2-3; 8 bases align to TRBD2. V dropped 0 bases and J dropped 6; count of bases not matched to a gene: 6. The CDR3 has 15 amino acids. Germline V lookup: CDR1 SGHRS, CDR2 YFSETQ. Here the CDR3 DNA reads TGCGCCAGCAGCTTGGGGCTAGCGGGTCCCGATACGCAGTATTTT. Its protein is CASSLGLAGPDTQYF. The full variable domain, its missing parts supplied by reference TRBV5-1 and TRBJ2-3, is KAGVTQTPRYLIKTRGQQVTLSCSPISGHRSVSWYQQTPGQGLQFLFEYFSETQRNKGNFPGRFSGRQFSNSRSEMNVSTLELGDSALYLCASSLGLAGPDTQYFGPGTRLTVL.

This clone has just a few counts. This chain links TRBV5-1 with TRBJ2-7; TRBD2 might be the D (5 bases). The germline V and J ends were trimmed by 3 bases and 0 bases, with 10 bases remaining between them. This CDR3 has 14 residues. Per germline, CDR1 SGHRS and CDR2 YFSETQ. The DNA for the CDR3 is TGCGCCAGCAGCTCTGGAGGTGGCTCCTACGAGCAGTACTTC. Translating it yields CASSSGGGSYEQYF. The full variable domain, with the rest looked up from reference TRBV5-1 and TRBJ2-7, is KAGVTQTPRYLIKTRGQQVTLSCSPISGHRSVSWYQQTPGQGLQFLFEYFSETQRNKGNFPGRFSGRQFSNSRSEMNVSTLELGDSALYLCASSSGGGSYEQYFGPGTRLTVT.

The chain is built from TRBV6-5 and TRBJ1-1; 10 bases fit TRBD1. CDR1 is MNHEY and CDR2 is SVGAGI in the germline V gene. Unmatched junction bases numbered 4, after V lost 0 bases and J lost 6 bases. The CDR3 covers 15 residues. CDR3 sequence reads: CASSYSWTGGSEAFF. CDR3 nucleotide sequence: TGTGCCAGCAGTTACTCCTGGACAGGGGGATCTGAAGCTTTCTTT.

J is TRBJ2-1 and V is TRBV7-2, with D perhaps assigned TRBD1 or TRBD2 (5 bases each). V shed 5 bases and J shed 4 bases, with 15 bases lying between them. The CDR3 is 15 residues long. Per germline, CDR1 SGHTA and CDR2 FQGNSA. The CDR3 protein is CASSQGPGQYNEQFF. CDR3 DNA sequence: TGTGCCAGCAGCCAAGGACCGGGGCAGTACAATGAGCAGTTCTTC.

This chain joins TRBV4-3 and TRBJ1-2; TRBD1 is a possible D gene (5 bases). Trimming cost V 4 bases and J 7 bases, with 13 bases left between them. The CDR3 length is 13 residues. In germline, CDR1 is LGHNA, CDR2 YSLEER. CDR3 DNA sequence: TGCGCCAGCAGCCTCGCGGGGGGATCTGGCTACACCTTC. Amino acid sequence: CASSLAGGSGYTF.

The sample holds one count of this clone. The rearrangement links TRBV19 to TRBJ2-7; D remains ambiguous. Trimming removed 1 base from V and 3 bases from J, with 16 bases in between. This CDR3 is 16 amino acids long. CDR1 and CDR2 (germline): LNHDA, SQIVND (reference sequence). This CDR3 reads CASSIVGRPPHYEQYF. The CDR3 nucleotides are TGTGCCAGTAGTATAGTGGGCAGGCCGCCTCACTACGAGCAGTACTTC.

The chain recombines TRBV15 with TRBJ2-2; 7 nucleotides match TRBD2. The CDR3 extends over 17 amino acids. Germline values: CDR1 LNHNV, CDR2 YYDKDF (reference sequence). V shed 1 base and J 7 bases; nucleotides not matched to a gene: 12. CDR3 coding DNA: TGTGCCACCAGCAGAGGGGTCCGGGACTACAAGGTCGGGGAGCTGTTTTTT. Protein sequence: CATSRGVRDYKVGELFF.

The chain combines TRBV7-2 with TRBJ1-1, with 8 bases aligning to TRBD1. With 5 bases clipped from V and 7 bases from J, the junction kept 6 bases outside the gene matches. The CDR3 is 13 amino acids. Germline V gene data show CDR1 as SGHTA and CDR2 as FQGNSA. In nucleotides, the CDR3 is TGTGCCAGCAGCCCGAGGACAGGGTTTGAAGCTTTCTTT. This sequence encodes CASSPRTGFEAFF.

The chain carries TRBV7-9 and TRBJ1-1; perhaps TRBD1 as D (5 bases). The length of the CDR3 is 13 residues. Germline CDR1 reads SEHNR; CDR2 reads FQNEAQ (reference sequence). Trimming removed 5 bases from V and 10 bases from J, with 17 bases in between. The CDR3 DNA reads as TGTGCCAGCAGCCCCTCGGGACCCACGGCAGCTTTCTTT. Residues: CASSPSGPTAAFF.

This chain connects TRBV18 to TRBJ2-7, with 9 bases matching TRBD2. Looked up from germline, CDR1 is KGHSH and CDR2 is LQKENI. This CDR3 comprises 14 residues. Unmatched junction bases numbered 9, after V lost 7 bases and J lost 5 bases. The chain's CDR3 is CASCPGLACHEQYF. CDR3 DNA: TGTGCCAGCTGTCCGGGACTAGCATGCCACGAGCAGTACTTC.

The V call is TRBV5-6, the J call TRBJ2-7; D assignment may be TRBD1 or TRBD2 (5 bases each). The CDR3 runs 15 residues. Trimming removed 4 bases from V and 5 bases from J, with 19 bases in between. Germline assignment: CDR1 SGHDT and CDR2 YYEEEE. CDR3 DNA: TGTGCCAGCAGCCGGGGACGCTATGCTATCCACGAGCAGTACTTC. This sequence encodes CASSRGRYAIHEQYF.

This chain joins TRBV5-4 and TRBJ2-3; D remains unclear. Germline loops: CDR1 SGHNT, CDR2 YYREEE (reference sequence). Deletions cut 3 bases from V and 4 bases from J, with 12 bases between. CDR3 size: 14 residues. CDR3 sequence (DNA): TGTGCCAGCAGCTCCCCTGATGGCTCAGATACGCAGTATTTT. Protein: CASSSPDGSDTQYF. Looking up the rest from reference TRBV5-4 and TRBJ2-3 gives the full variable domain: ETGVTQSPTHLIKTRGQQVTLRCSSQSGHNTVSWYQQALGQGPQFIFQYYREEENGRGNFPPRFSGLQFPNYSSELNVNALELDDSALYLCASSSPDGSDTQYFGPGTRLTVL.

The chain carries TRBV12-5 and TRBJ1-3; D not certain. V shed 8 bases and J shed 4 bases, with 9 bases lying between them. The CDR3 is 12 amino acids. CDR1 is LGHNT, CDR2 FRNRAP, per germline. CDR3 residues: CASPHQGNTIYF. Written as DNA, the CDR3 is TGTGCTAGTCCCCACCAGGGAAACACCATATATTTT.

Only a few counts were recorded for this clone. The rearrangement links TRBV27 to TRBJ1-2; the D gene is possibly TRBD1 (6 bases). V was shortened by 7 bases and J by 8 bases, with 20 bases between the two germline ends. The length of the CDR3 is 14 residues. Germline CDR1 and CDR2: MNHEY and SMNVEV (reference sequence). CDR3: CASTPLQGSGGYTF. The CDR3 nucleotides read TGTGCCAGCACCCCCCTACAGGGCTCGGGGGGCTACACCTTC.

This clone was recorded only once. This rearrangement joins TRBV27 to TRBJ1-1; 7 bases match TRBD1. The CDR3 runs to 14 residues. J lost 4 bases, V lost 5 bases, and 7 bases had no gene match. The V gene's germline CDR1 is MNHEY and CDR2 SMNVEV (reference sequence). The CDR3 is CASSTRGRGTEAFF. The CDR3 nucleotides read TGTGCCAGCAGTACTAGGGGGCGCGGCACTGAAGCTTTCTTT.

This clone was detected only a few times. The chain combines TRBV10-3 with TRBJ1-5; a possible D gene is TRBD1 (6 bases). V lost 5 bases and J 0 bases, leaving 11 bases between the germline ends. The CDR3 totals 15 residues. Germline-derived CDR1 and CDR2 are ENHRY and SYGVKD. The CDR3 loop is CAISPGGHSNQPQHF. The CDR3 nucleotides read TGTGCCATCAGTCCCGGGGGACATAGCAATCAGCCCCAGCATTTT.

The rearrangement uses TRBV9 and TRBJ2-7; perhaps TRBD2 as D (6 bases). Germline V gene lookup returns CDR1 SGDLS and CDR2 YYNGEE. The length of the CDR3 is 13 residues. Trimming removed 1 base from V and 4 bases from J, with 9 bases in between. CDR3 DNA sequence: TGTGCCAGCAGCGTAATGGAGGGGTACGAGCAGTACTTC. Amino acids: CASSVMEGYEQYF.

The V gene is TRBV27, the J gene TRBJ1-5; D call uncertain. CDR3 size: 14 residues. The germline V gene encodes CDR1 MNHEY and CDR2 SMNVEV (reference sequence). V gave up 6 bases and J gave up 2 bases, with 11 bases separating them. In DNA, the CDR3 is TGTGCCAGCAGCCTTGACGGGCGCAATCAGCCCCAGCATTTT. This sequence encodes CASSLDGRNQPQHF.